The 23 T cell receptor beta chains presented below share a single source sample, sequenced in a study of CD8 T cells in Susac syndrome. Reverse transcription of roughly 0.45 to 1 ug RNA was performed with random hexamers. TCRdb itself ran the immunoSEQ multiplex PCR reads through MiXCR, one entry per CDR3 protein. In the table there are 100,000 to 150,000 distinct CDR3 sequences, roughly 80% of which are singletons. Sequencing was done on a sample of CD8+ T cells from PBMCs. These TCRs come from a human donor with multiple sclerosis.

CDR3 sequence: CASSYTEGQEVKAFF. The CDR3 DNA sequence: TGTGCCAGCAGTTACACCGAGGGACAGGAGGTGAAGGCTTTCTTT. V usage is TRBV6-5 and J usage is TRBJ1-1; TRBD1 matches at 8 bases. Trimming removed 2 bases from V and 11 bases from J; junction bases left unmatched: 13. CDR3 length: 15 residues. Germline CDR1 is MNHEY and CDR2 is SVGAGI.

The CDR3 DNA is TGCAGTGCTAGTTCGGCAGGGGAGTTGTACGAGCAGTACTTC. It codes for CSASSAGELYEQYF. This chain links TRBV20-1 with TRBJ2-7; the D gene is possibly TRBD1 (6 bases). CDR3 length: 14 residues. From germline, CDR1 is DFQATT and CDR2 SNEGSKA (reference sequence). Trimming shortened V by 3 bases and J by 4 bases, and 16 bases separated the two germline ends.

The chain carries TRBV14 and TRBJ2-7; possibly TRBD1 for D (6 bases). The CDR3 is made up of 17 amino acids. Germline lookup yields CDR1 SGHDN and CDR2 FVKESK. Trimming took off 1 base at V and 2 bases at J, with 18 bases between the two ends. This chain's CDR3 is CASSQVIQGRSPYEQYF. In DNA form, the CDR3 reads TGTGCCAGCAGCCAAGTTATACAGGGAAGGAGTCCCTACGAGCAGTACTTC.

This clonotype has only one observation. V and J are TRBV28 and TRBJ2-2; D is unresolved. With 4 bases removed from V and 3 bases from J, the gap between germline ends came to 15 bases. Germline CDR1 is MDHEN and CDR2 is SYDVKM. The CDR3 has 16 residues. Written as DNA, the CDR3 is TGTGCCAGCAGTTCACCCCGGGTGGCGTACACCGGGGAGCTGTTTTTT. The encoded protein is CASSSPRVAYTGELFF.

This chain's CDR3 is CASSPLGEGGEQFF. CDR3 coding DNA: TGTGCCAGCAGTCCCCTGGGGGAGGGTGGTGAGCAGTTCTTC. The rearrangement joins TRBV27 to TRBJ2-1, with 7 bases aligning to TRBD2. The J segment lost 9 bases and the V segment lost 5 bases, leaving 10 bases of the junction unmatched. Germline V gene data show CDR1 as MNHEY and CDR2 as SMNVEV (reference sequence). This CDR3 comprises 14 residues.

The CDR3 reads CASSTPLAGEADTQYF. The CDR3 DNA follows: TGTGCCAGCTCCACTCCACTAGCGGGAGAGGCAGATACGCAGTATTTT. The chain is built from TRBV4-2 and TRBJ2-3; 11 nucleotides align to TRBD2. This CDR3 has 16 residues. Germline lookup yields CDR1 LGHNA and CDR2 YNFKEQ. J was trimmed by 4 bases and V by 8 bases; bases with no gene match: 11.

The chain is built from TRBV19 and TRBJ2-5, with 16 bases lining up with TRBD2. CDR3 length: 20 residues. V trimming: 1 base; J trimming: 2 bases; junction bases outside the gene matches: 10. Germline V CDR1 and CDR2: LNHDA, SQIVND (reference sequence). The CDR3 here is CASSIGGLAGGPGKQETQYF. In DNA, the CDR3 is TGTGCCAGTAGTATAGGGGGACTAGCGGGAGGGCCGGGGAAGCAAGAGACCCAGTACTTC. Full variable domain (remainder filled in from reference TRBV19 and TRBJ2-5): DGGITQSPKYLFRKEGQNVTLSCEQNLNHDAMYWYRQDPGQGLRLIYYSQIVNDFQKGDIAEGYSVSREKKESFPLTVTSAQKNPTAFYLCASSIGGLAGGPGKQETQYFGPGTRLLVL.

This clonotype was observed once. The chain is built from TRBV20-1 and TRBJ2-5; the match to TRBD1 covers 10 bases. CDR3 length: 15 amino acids. In germline, CDR1 is DFQATT, CDR2 SNEGSKA (reference sequence). After removal of 0 bases from V and 4 bases from J, the junction contained 5 bases not matched to a gene. The CDR3 DNA sequence: TGCAGTGCTAGAGATTGGACAGGGGGTGGAGAGACCCAGTACTTC. This encodes CSARDWTGGGETQYF.

The chain links TRBV10-3 to TRBJ1-1; D is unclear. Trimming removed 6 bases at V and 1 base at J, with 6 bases between. CDR1 and CDR2 from the germline V gene are ENHRY and SYGVKD. The CDR3 runs 12 residues. This CDR3 reads CAIRDTNTEAFF. The CDR3 DNA reads TGTGCCATCAGAGACACGAACACTGAAGCTTTCTTT.

J is TRBJ1-2 and V is TRBV3-1, with D possibly being TRBD1 (6 bases). The CDR3 has 13 residues. Germline CDR1 is LGHDT and CDR2 is YNNKEL (reference sequence). The ends were cut back, 6 bases at V and 4 bases at J, with 12 bases in the middle. The DNA of the CDR3 is TGTGCCAGCAGTTCCAGGGGTTTCTATGGCTACACCTTC. It is translated as CASSSRGFYGYTF.

The genes are TRBV1 and TRBJ2-5. TRBV1 is deemed a pseudogene. The CDR3 extends over 10 amino acids. CDR3 coding DNA: TGCACCAGTCCTTCGGCGACCCAGTACTTC. Translated: CTSPSATQYF.

This clonotype came up once. The DNA of the CDR3 is TGTGCCAGCACCTCCCAAGGGGTGCGCACAGATACGCAGTATTTT. Encoded protein: CASTSQGVRTDTQYF. The gene calls are TRBV21-1 and TRBJ2-3; the DNA was not used to check the table's D call, TRBD2. TRBV21-1 is a recognized pseudogene. The CDR3 is made up of 15 amino acids.

This chain joins TRBV3-1 and TRBJ1-3; D gene uncertain. V was trimmed by 1 base and J by 0 bases, leaving 10 bases between them. The CDR3 consists of 16 residues. CDR1 is LGHDT, CDR2 YNNKEL, per germline (reference sequence). The CDR3 DNA reads as TGTGCCAGCAGCCAAGTATCAGGCCCCTCTGGAAACACCATATATTTT. It yields the protein CASSQVSGPSGNTIYF.

V and J are TRBV7-9 and TRBJ2-1; D remains unclear. This CDR3 has 13 amino acids. Between the trimmed V and J ends, which lost 8 bases and 4 bases, there was a span of 12 bases. CDR1 and CDR2 (germline): SEHNR, FQNEAQ (reference sequence). The CDR3 sequence: CASAQAGYNEQFF. The CDR3 nucleotides read TGTGCCAGCGCGCAGGCTGGGTACAATGAGCAGTTCTTC.

The chain carries TRBV7-9 and TRBJ2-5; D unresolved. This CDR3 has 14 amino acids. With 2 bases removed from V and 0 bases from J, the gap between germline ends came to 7 bases. Germline loops: CDR1 SEHNR, CDR2 FQNEAQ (reference sequence). CDR3 nucleotides: TGTGCCAGCAGCTTACGAGGAAACCAAGAGACCCAGTACTTC. Protein: CASSLRGNQETQYF.

The chain carries TRBV5-1 and TRBJ1-1; 7 positions agree with TRBD1. V lost 4 bases to trimming and J lost 1 base; unmatched junction nucleotides: 13. The length of the CDR3 is 17 residues. Germline V gives CDR1 SGHRS, CDR2 YFSETQ. The CDR3 nucleotides are TGCGCCAGCAGCATCAAAACCGGGACAGTAAGGAACACTGAAGCTTTCTTT. Amino acids: CASSIKTGTVRNTEAFF.

J is TRBJ2-4 and V is TRBV27, with a tentative D call TRBD1 (5 bases). CDR1 and CDR2 from the germline V gene are MNHEY and SMNVEV (reference sequence). Deletions cut 5 bases from V and 0 bases from J, with 8 bases between. This CDR3 region has 14 residues. For the CDR3, the DNA is TGTGCCAGCAGTGACAGACTAGCCAAAAACATTCAGTACTTC. It encodes CASSDRLAKNIQYF.

This chain joins TRBV5-4 and TRBJ1-6; the match to TRBD1 covers 8 bases. The CDR3 spans 14 residues. The V and J ends lost 5 bases and 7 bases, in that order; junction bases with no gene match: 5. CDR1 is SGHNT, CDR2 YYREEE, per germline (reference sequence). The CDR3 reads CASSGQGKNSPLHF. The CDR3 DNA reads TGTGCCAGCAGTGGACAGGGTAAGAATTCACCCCTCCACTTT.

This chain links TRBV27 with TRBJ2-3, with 12 bases identical to TRBD2. Trimming cost V 5 bases and J 2 bases; bases outside gene matches: 14. The germline CDR1 and CDR2 sequences are MNHEY and SMNVEV (reference sequence). There are 19 residues in the CDR3. CDR3 residues: CASSPTSGGPPGPTDTQYF. The DNA of the CDR3 is TGTGCCAGCAGTCCAACTAGCGGGGGGCCCCCGGGGCCCACAGATACGCAGTATTTT.

This clonotype was detected a few times. The CDR3: CASSLEGSNTEAFF. As DNA, the CDR3 is TGTGCCAGCAGCTTGGAAGGATCGAACACTGAAGCTTTCTTT. The V and J genes are TRBV5-6 and TRBJ1-1, with D unclear. V was shortened by 0 bases and J by 1 base, with 7 bases between the two germline ends. Germline CDR1 is SGHDT and CDR2 is YYEEEE. The CDR3 contains 14 residues.

This chain links TRBV7-9 with TRBJ2-7; TRBD1 or TRBD2 may be the D gene (5 bases each). The CDR3 runs to 14 residues. In germline, CDR1 is SEHNR, CDR2 FQNEAQ (reference sequence). Trimming pared 1 base from V and 5 bases from J, leaving 12 bases between. Here the CDR3 DNA reads TGTGCCAGCAGCTTAGTGCTAGGGGAGCACGAGCAGTACTTC. Its translation: CASSLVLGEHEQYF.

The rearrangement joins TRBV11-1 to TRBJ2-7; D is perhaps TRBD1 or TRBD2 (5 bases each). This CDR3 has 17 residues. Germline values: CDR1 SGHAT, CDR2 FQDESV (reference sequence). Trimming took 1 base from V and 2 from J, leaving 18 bases between them. CDR3 amino acids: CASSLGIRLRDPYEQYF. CDR3 nucleotides: TGTGCCAGCAGCTTAGGAATAAGACTCCGGGACCCCTACGAGCAGTACTTC.

The V call is TRBV7-9, the J call TRBJ2-7; TRBD1 might be the D (6 bases). The CDR3 loop spans 14 amino acids. Germline V gives CDR1 SEHNR, CDR2 FQNEAQ (reference sequence). V lost 5 bases, J lost 1 base, and 12 bases lay in between. CDR3 bases: TGTGCCAGCAGCCAGGACAGTCATTCCTACGAGCAGTACTTC. It is translated as CASSQDSHSYEQYF.